These T cell receptor beta chains were read from a single sample in a study of ipilimumab plus nivolumab after autologous stem cell transplantation. Clones were read by immunoSEQ multiplex PCR, and TCRdb kept only the in-frame ones, dropping some. The sample has 37,000 or so clones, nearly 95% seen once; the top ten hold over 0.85%. Material: PBMCs, obtained in a trial of ipilimumab plus nivolumab as post-transplant consolidation. These receptor sequences come from a male donor with multiple myeloma. The conserved cysteine and the conserved F or W are not part of the CDR3 here. Size values are once, few and many counts, or a class for expanded clones, and some rows have none.

clone_size: NA
v_call: TRBV6-5
j_call: TRBJ2-3
cdr3_aa: ASSQHRRHTDTQY

clone_size: NA
v_call: TRBV7-2
j_call: TRBJ2-1
cdr3_aa: ASSLYSRSSYNEQF

clone_size: NA
v_call: TRBV23-1
j_call: TRBJ2-7
cdr3_aa: ASSLHRDPPYYEQY

clone_size: NA
v_call: TRBV4-2
j_call: TRBJ2-5
cdr3_aa: ASSLIGETQY

clone_size: NA
v_call: TRBV7-9
j_call: TRBJ1-4
cdr3_aa: ASSEGQGEGKLF

clone_size: NA
v_call: TRBV7-2
j_call: TRBJ1-1
cdr3_aa: ASSPRTGPNTEAF

clone_size: NA
v_call: TRBV19
j_call: TRBJ2-3
cdr3_aa: ASSDRGTDTQY

clone_size: NA
v_call: TRBV7-6
j_call: TRBJ1-3
cdr3_aa: ASSPAGRAGNTIY

clone_size: NA
v_call: TRBV7-3
j_call: TRBJ1-5
cdr3_aa: ASSFFQRQPQH

clone_size: NA
v_call: TRBV6-5
j_call: TRBJ2-1
cdr3_aa: ASSYSSGVYNEQF

clone_size: NA
v_call: TRBV18
j_call: TRBJ2-5
cdr3_aa: ASSPGLGHGTQY

clone_size: once
v_call: TRBV5-1
j_call: TRBJ2-7
cdr3_aa: ASSLVQSIGEQY

clone_size: NA
v_call: TRBV6-5
j_call: TRBJ2-7
cdr3_aa: ASSIRGASEQY

clone_size: NA
v_call: TRBV2
j_call: TRBJ2-2
cdr3_aa: ASSLRTGFGELF

clone_size: NA
v_call: TRBV7-6
j_call: TRBJ2-3
cdr3_aa: ASSSQGGVSSTDTQY

clone_size: NA
v_call: TRBV4-1
j_call: TRBJ2-1
cdr3_aa: ASSPWTKNEQF

clone_size: NA
v_call: TRBV7-6
j_call: TRBJ1-2
cdr3_aa: ASSATSTQGPGYGYT

clone_size: NA
v_call: TRBV28
j_call: TRBJ2-7
cdr3_aa: ASSLIGQEYEQY

clone_size: NA
v_call: TRBV5-6
j_call: TRBJ2-3
cdr3_aa: ASSLSADTQY

clone_size: NA
v_call: TRBV19
j_call: TRBJ1-2
cdr3_aa: ASRLQGTRFPSPIYGYT

clone_size: NA
v_call: TRBV11-1
j_call: TRBJ2-3
cdr3_aa: ASSSDYGTGGSDTQY

clone_size: NA
v_call: TRBV5-1
j_call: TRBJ2-5
cdr3_aa: ASSSKRGGQETQY

clone_size: NA
v_call: TRBV15
j_call: TRBJ1-6
cdr3_aa: ATSRDNSPLH

clone_size: NA
v_call: TRBV5-6
j_call: TRBJ1-2
cdr3_aa: ASSLQGQGGYGYT

clone_size: NA
v_call: TRBV25-1
j_call: TRBJ2-7
cdr3_aa: ASRRPGGSSYEQY

clone_size: NA
v_call: TRBV6-1
j_call: TRBJ1-4
cdr3_aa: ASSEILWTNEKLF

clone_size: once
v_call: TRBV7-9
j_call: TRBJ2-1
cdr3_aa: ASSFGVIEQF

clone_size: NA
v_call: TRBV5-4
j_call: TRBJ2-7
cdr3_aa: ASSLSASGYYEQY

clone_size: NA
v_call: TRBV11-2
j_call: TRBJ2-1
cdr3_aa: ASRAERGSYNEQF

clone_size: NA
v_call: TRBV13
j_call: TRBJ1-3
cdr3_aa: ASTETGNTIY

clone_size: NA
v_call: TRBV7-2
j_call: TRBJ1-5
cdr3_aa: ASSAGQMVQPQH

clone_size: NA
v_call: TRBV29-1
j_call: TRBJ2-1
cdr3_aa: SLLKRDRGYNEQF

clone_size: NA
v_call: TRBV5-1
j_call: TRBJ1-1
cdr3_aa: ASSLVQGTNTEAF

clone_size: NA
v_call: TRBV27
j_call: TRBJ1-5
cdr3_aa: ASREGQGGSQPQH

clone_size: NA
v_call: TRBV9
j_call: TRBJ2-1
cdr3_aa: ASSVGGALEQF

clone_size: NA
v_call: TRBV6-5
j_call: TRBJ2-7
cdr3_aa: ASSYANHYEQY

clone_size: NA
v_call: TRBV9
j_call: TRBJ2-3
cdr3_aa: ASSPSRDTQY

clone_size: NA
v_call: TRBV28
j_call: TRBJ2-5
cdr3_aa: ASIRAGGHRETQY

clone_size: few
v_call: TRBV6-1
j_call: TRBJ2-4
cdr3_aa: ASWDFGAKNIQY